The 2 T cell receptor beta chains below come from one sample, sequenced in a study of T cells in Graves' hyperthyroidism and ophthalmopathy. Amplified TCR beta CDR3 regions came from RNA transcripts. The HTBI primer set was used in a first-round RT-PCR of the TCR CDR3. TCRdb re-called the multiplex PCR reads through MiXCR, storing one row per CDR3 protein. The sample lists about 620,000 distinct CDR3 sequences; about 17% were seen once. Sequencing was done on a sample of blood. These receptors all come from a woman aged 25 to 39 with Graves' hyperthyroidism.

In its sample, this clonotype was seen many times. The rearrangement joins TRBV7-8 to TRBJ2-3, with 9 bases aligning to TRBD2. V dropped 4 bases and J dropped 4; count of bases not matched to a gene: 9. In germline, CDR1 is SGHVS, CDR2 FQNEAQ. This CDR3 is 16 amino acids long. The CDR3: CASSSETSGPADTQYF. In nucleotides, the CDR3 is TGTGCCAGCAGCTCAGAGACTAGCGGTCCCGCAGATACGCAGTATTTT.

The rearrangement uses TRBV6-2 or TRBV6-3 and TRBJ1-4; tentatively, D is TRBD1 (6 bases). V was pared by 6 bases and J by 8 bases, with 16 bases between. The CDR3 is 14 amino acids. The V gene's germline CDR1 is MNHEY and CDR2 SVGEGT. CDR3 in DNA: TGTGCCAGCAGCCAGGACAGCAGCTTAGAAAAACTGTTTTTT. This codes for CASSQDSSLEKLFF.